This is a list of T cell receptor beta chains from one sample in a study of beta chain features in type 1 diabetes. Clones were sequenced by immunoSEQ multiplex PCR, and TCRdb holds only the in-frame ones, with some missing. The sample includes 200,000 to 250,000 clones, under 13% seen only once; the top ten take approximately 1.3%. Sequencing was performed on central memory CD4+ T cells from blood. These receptors were collected from a man younger than 30 in good health. The CDR3 runs from the conserved cysteine through the conserved F or W. D genes are given only for firm matches. Size is omitted from some rows. Given values are once, few, many or a class for expanded clones.

DNA: TGCGCCAGCAGCTGGAGGGACAGGGCTTTTGGCTACGAGCAGTACTTC; CDR3: CASSWRDRAFGYEQYF; V: TRBV5-1; D: TRBD1; size: .; J: TRBJ2-7
DNA: TGTGCCAGCAGTTTCCGCCCGGGACTAGCGGGAGACGGGGAGCTGTTTTTT; CDR3: CASSFRPGLAGDGELFF; V: TRBV7-2; D: TRBD2; size: .; J: TRBJ2-2
DNA: TGTGCCACCAGCACCCGGACTAGCGGGAGTGATACGCAGTATTTT; CDR3: CATSTRTSGSDTQYF; V: TRBV15; D: TRBD2; size: .; J: TRBJ2-3
DNA: TGTGCCAGCAGTCAGACAGGGGTGGAGACCCAGTACTTC; CDR3: CASSQTGVETQYF; V: TRBV28; D: TRBD1; size: .; J: TRBJ2-5
DNA: TGTGCCAGCAGCTTAGCTAGCGGGAGATCGGAGACCCAGTACTTC; CDR3: CASSLASGRSETQYF; V: TRBV7-2; D: TRBD2; size: medium-sized; J: TRBJ2-5
DNA: TGTGCCAGCAGCTTAGAGAACCAGGGGGGGCCCCAGCATTTT; CDR3: CASSLENQGGPQHF; V: TRBV7-2; D: TRBD1; size: .; J: TRBJ1-5
DNA: TGTGCCAGCAGTTACAATCCGGGACAGGGAAGGGAGACCCAGTACTTC; CDR3: CASSYNPGQGRETQYF; V: TRBV6-6; D: TRBD1; size: .; J: TRBJ2-5
DNA: TGTGCCAGCAGCTTACGAACCGATAGGTCGGCTTTCTTT; CDR3: CASSLRTDRSAFF; V: TRBV7-2; D: .; size: few; J: TRBJ1-1
DNA: TGTGCCAGTAGTATGACTAGCGGTAGAACCGGGGAGCTGTTTTTT; CDR3: CASSMTSGRTGELFF; V: TRBV19; D: TRBD2; size: .; J: TRBJ2-2
DNA: TGTGCCTGGAGTCCCGGATACGAGCAGTACTTC; CDR3: CAWSPGYEQYF; V: TRBV30; D: .; size: .; J: TRBJ2-7
DNA: TGTGCCAGCAGCTTTGATCAGGCCAATGAGCAGTTCTTC; CDR3: CASSFDQANEQFF; V: TRBV7-8; D: .; size: few; J: TRBJ2-1
DNA: TGTGCCAGCAGATTGACAGGGTACGAGACCCAGTACTTC; CDR3: CASRLTGYETQYF; V: TRBV6-1; D: TRBD1; size: few; J: TRBJ2-5
DNA: TGTGCCAGCAGCGTCGGACATGAATCGTTCTACAATGAGCAGTTCTTC; CDR3: CASSVGHESFYNEQFF; V: TRBV9; D: .; size: .; J: TRBJ2-1
DNA: TGTGCCAGCAGTGATTGGGGGCGTCGCGGAGATACGCAGTATTTT; CDR3: CASSDWGRRGDTQYF; V: TRBV6-1; D: .; size: few; J: TRBJ2-3
DNA: TGCGCCAGCAGCCCGGGACTAGCCCCCTACAATGAGCAGTTCTTC; CDR3: CASSPGLAPYNEQFF; V: TRBV5-1; D: TRBD2; size: .; J: TRBJ2-1
DNA: TGTGCCAGCACCCCAGGAGGGGGACGGTCCTACGAGCAGTACTTC; CDR3: CASTPGGGRSYEQYF; V: TRBV10-3; D: .; size: .; J: TRBJ2-7
DNA: TGCGCCAGCACCGGGACAGCAGCCTCGGATACGCAGTATTTT; CDR3: CASTGTAASDTQYF; V: TRBV5-1; D: TRBD1; size: .; J: TRBJ2-3
DNA: TGTGCCTGGAGCGAAGGACAGGGATTCATTAATGAAAAACTGTTTTTT; CDR3: CAWSEGQGFINEKLFF; V: TRBV30; D: TRBD1; size: few; J: TRBJ1-4
DNA: TGTGCCAGCTCACCACTCCTGGGACTAGCGGGAACCCAAGAGACCCAGTACTTC; CDR3: CASSPLLGLAGTQETQYF; V: TRBV18; D: TRBD2; size: few; J: TRBJ2-5
DNA: TGTGCCAGCAGCCAAGGGGGGGTCGGAGAGACCCAGTACTTC; CDR3: CASSQGGVGETQYF; V: TRBV4-2; D: .; size: few; J: TRBJ2-5
DNA: TGTGCCAGCAGCTTAGCTGGACAGGAAGAGACCCAGTACTTC; CDR3: CASSLAGQEETQYF; V: TRBV7-2; D: TRBD1; size: .; J: TRBJ2-5
DNA: TGTGCCAGCAGCTTGGCGGCAGGATTCATCTACGAGCAGTACTTC; CDR3: CASSLAAGFIYEQYF; V: TRBV5-6; D: .; size: .; J: TRBJ2-7
DNA: TGTGCCAGCAGCTTACTACCGGGCCCAGTGGAGACCCAGTACTTC; CDR3: CASSLLPGPVETQYF; V: TRBV7-3; D: .; size: few; J: TRBJ2-5
DNA: TGTGCCAGCTCATACGAGGGACAACCCTACAATGAGCAGTTCTTC; CDR3: CASSYEGQPYNEQFF; V: TRBV18; D: .; size: .; J: TRBJ2-1
DNA: TGTGCCAGCAGCTTAAAACTAGCGGGAGAGGATGAGCAGTTCTTC; CDR3: CASSLKLAGEDEQFF; V: TRBV7-9; D: TRBD2; size: few; J: TRBJ2-1
DNA: TGTGCCAGCAGTCCCCTTGCCTGGGGGACAGCGAGGGGAAACACCATATATTTT; CDR3: CASSPLAWGTARGNTIYF; V: TRBV27; D: TRBD1; size: few; J: TRBJ1-3
DNA: TGTGCCAGCCGACAGGGGGTAAACACCGGGGAGCTGTTTTTT; CDR3: CASRQGVNTGELFF; V: TRBV2; D: TRBD1; size: few; J: TRBJ2-2
DNA: TGTGCCCTCAGGTCCTATGGCTACACCTTC; CDR3: CALRSYGYTF; V: TRBV30; D: .; size: .; J: TRBJ1-2
DNA: TGTGCCAGCAGCCTACATAGAGATGACGAAGCTTTCTTT; CDR3: CASSLHRDDEAFF; V: TRBV6-6; D: .; size: .; J: TRBJ1-1
DNA: TGTGCCAGCAGCGTGGCAGTGAGCACTGAAGCTTTCTTT; CDR3: CASSVAVSTEAFF; V: TRBV9; D: .; size: few; J: TRBJ1-1
DNA: TGTGCCGTCCAGAGGGACAGGGGTGAAAAACTGTTTTTT; CDR3: CAVQRDRGEKLFF; V: TRBV10-3; D: TRBD1; size: few; J: TRBJ1-4
DNA: TGCAGTGCTAGTGAGGGCGAGCAGTACTTC; CDR3: CSASEGEQYF; V: TRBV20-1; D: .; size: .; J: TRBJ2-7
DNA: TGTGCCAGCAGTCCCAACAGGGGGTGGGACACTGAAGCTTTCTTT; CDR3: CASSPNRGWDTEAFF; V: TRBV25-1; D: TRBD1; size: few; J: TRBJ1-1
DNA: TGTGCCAGCTCACCAAACATAGCGGGAGGGAGCACAGATACGCAGTATTTT; CDR3: CASSPNIAGGSTDTQYF; V: TRBV18; D: TRBD2; size: .; J: TRBJ2-3
DNA: TGCAGCGCTCGGACAGCACGGGACACTGAAGCTTTCTTT; CDR3: CSARTARDTEAFF; V: TRBV29-1; D: .; size: .; J: TRBJ1-1
DNA: TGTGCCACCAGGACAGGGGGTTATGCAGATACGCAGTATTTT; CDR3: CATRTGGYADTQYF; V: TRBV6-5; D: TRBD1; size: .; J: TRBJ2-3
DNA: TGTGCCAGCAGCTTGCCGGGGACAGAAAACACTGAAGCTTTCTTT; CDR3: CASSLPGTENTEAFF; V: TRBV5-4; D: TRBD1; size: .; J: TRBJ1-1
DNA: TGCGCCAGCAGCCTCCTGAACATCGACGGCTACGAGCAGTACTTC; CDR3: CASSLLNIDGYEQYF; V: TRBV4-1; D: .; size: many; J: TRBJ2-7
DNA: TGTGCCAGCATAGAAGGCGGGAGGGGTTATGAGCAGTTCTTC; CDR3: CASIEGGRGYEQFF; V: TRBV2; D: TRBD2; size: .; J: TRBJ2-1
DNA: TGTGCCAGCAGCCGCGACAGGGGGAGGGCTGAAGCTTTCTTT; CDR3: CASSRDRGRAEAFF; V: TRBV7-9; D: TRBD1; size: many; J: TRBJ1-1
DNA: TGTGCCAGCAGCCCCTACAACTACAATGAGCAGTTCTTC; CDR3: CASSPYNYNEQFF; V: TRBV7-2; D: .; size: .; J: TRBJ2-1
DNA: TGTGCCAGCAGACCCGGACTAGCGGGAGCTCAGTACAATGAGCAGTTCTTC; CDR3: CASRPGLAGAQYNEQFF; V: TRBV5-4; D: TRBD2; size: few; J: TRBJ2-1